This TCR beta chain stems from a study of cytomegalovirus exposure and HLA in healthy donors. Whole-study results and caveats: CMV serostatus stood as the only immune exposure information on hand. Cytomegalovirus association was listed for roughly 160 TCR beta chains. Later analysis showed most CMV-associated TCR beta chains appearing HLA-restricted. Highly shared variants forming one cluster were likely a sequencing artifact.

The CDR3 contains 16 residues. V shed 0 bases and J 10 bases; nucleotides not matched to a gene: 5. Germline lookup yields CDR1 MNHEY and CDR2 SVGAGI. Researchers ran the PCR with 60 Vbeta and 13 Jbeta primers. The method was immunoSEQ multiplex PCR; TCRdb's version includes in-frame clones alone and lacks a portion of them. The table shows approximately 88,000 clones, with more than 75% occurring only once. In its sample, this clone was seen once. The antigen remains unidentified. The chain uses TRBV6-5 and TRBJ1-6; 11 bases map to TRBD1. The TCR comes from a man between 18 and 35 years old in good health and CMV-seronegative. Specimen: PBMCs. Here the CDR3 reads CASSYSRGQGGSPLHF. In DNA, the CDR3 is TGTGCCAGCAGTTACTCGAGGGGACAGGGGGGATCACCCCTCCACTTT.